What follows is one TCR beta chain and its context. This clonotype has ten or more counts. Its antigen specificity is not known. Base quality data are lacking; no much larger clone is found one base away. The data belong to a study of T cells in Graves' hyperthyroidism and ophthalmopathy (dated by TCRdb to about 2019). About the study as a whole: Peripheral blood samples were taken at the time of initial diagnosis, prior to any treatment. The paper describes TCR Vbeta CDR3 sequencing of about 140 peripheral blood samples, made up of roughly 40 ophthalmopathy patients, roughly 75 hyperthyroidism patients and around 17 progressor patients. To identify distinguishing TCR V-J signatures, a discovery cohort of 100 patients was used, comprising some 43 with Graves' ophthalmopathy and 57 with stable Graves' hyperthyroidism. After blood sampling, hyperthyroidism patients were treated with methimazole at a starting dose of 30 mg daily, and ophthalmopathy patients were treated with high-dose intravenous methylprednisolone. The approximately 100 discovery patients were randomly split 7:3 into training and test sets. Prospective prediction of ophthalmopathy was tested in an independent validation cohort consisting of 18 hyperthyroidism patients and around 17 patients who later progressed to ophthalmopathy. In several Graves' hyperthyroidism patients, the study also compared T-cell repertoires from thyroid tissue with T-cell repertoires from blood.

Here is what the overall study found, with its caveats: A 13 V-J signature model separated ophthalmopathy from stable hyperthyroidism, with around 90% sensitivity and just under 84% specificity in cross-validation and 80%/75% in testing. In validation, the model predicted progression to ophthalmopathy a median of about 6 months before onset, with roughly 71% sensitivity and about 72% specificity. Most expanded thyroid clonotypes (frequency above 0.001) were also detected in blood, suggesting blood repertoires may reflect thyroid immune responses. No statistical method was used to set the sample size in advance, and investigators knew the group allocation.

V is pruned by 2 bases and J by 0 bases, leaving 13 bases of the junction without a gene match. Per the germline V gene (reference sequence), DFQATT is the CDR1 and SNEGSKA is the CDR2. The CDR3 starts with the cysteine, ends with the phenylalanine, and has 18 residues. The sequence is cut down to CDR3 DNA, 54 bases in frame from base 1. Stable Graves' hyperthyroidism was defined as the absence of progression to ophthalmopathy over 18 months of follow-up. Hyperthyroidism patients were aged 18 to 65 years and newly diagnosed, with disease duration of less than 2 months. Patients with uncontrolled infections, other autoimmune diseases, pregnancy or lactation were excluded. Diagnoses were established on the basis of clinical symptoms, serum thyroxine and TRAb, thyroid ultrasound, and orbital computed tomography. PBMCs were separated from roughly 9.6 ml of fresh peripheral blood using Ficoll-Paque density gradient centrifugation. Total RNA was extracted with Trizol reagent, and quality was checked on an Agilent 2100 Bioanalyzer.

TCR beta CDR3 regions were amplified from RNA transcripts. The first round of RT-PCR for the TCR CDR3 was performed with the HTBI primer set and the Qiagen OneStep RT-PCR kit. A second multiplex PCR round built the libraries, followed by size selection and purification. The libraries were sequenced on an Illumina HiSeq2000 using paired-end 100 bp reads. As for how the authors treated the data: Raw data were processed with SOAPnuke, discarding reads with adapters, uncalled bases, mean Phred below 15, or no exact constant-primer or identifier match. COPE v1.2.5 was used to merge the high-quality paired reads, and each unique nucleotide sequence was defined as a clonotype. MiTCR v1.1 was used to align the clonotypes against IMGT TRBV, TRBD and TRBJ reference segments. Only V-J combinations with frequency above 0.0001, covering 99% to 99.2% of repertoires, were analysed. The TCS score was defined as F50 (clonal expansion) divided by E x V (chaos), with BLOSUM62-based TCRdist calculated between CDR3 peptides within each V-J. Welch's t-statistics and random forest reduced 514 V-J features to 13, which were used in a naive Bayes classifier (R e1071). TCRdb itself trimmed the public reads at Q25 with fastp, ran MiXCR and retained productive beta chains. When rows share a CDR3 protein, they turn into one entry using the most common DNA and genes. The V and J calls and clone size come from TCRdb's table, not from the authors' own analysis. Across this sample there are around 600,000 distinct CDR3 sequences, with about a sixth seen only once. Around 7.8% of the sample is in the top ten clones.

Input material: blood. This TCR was recovered from a woman aged 25 to 39 with Graves' hyperthyroidism. In this chain, TRBV20-1 is recombined with TRBJ2-1, and TRBD2 matches 7 of the central bases. The CDR3 in this case is CSARPGTTLASSYNEQFF. The nucleotide sequence is given as TGCAGTGCTAGACCCGGGACTACGCTTGCAAGCTCCTACAATGAGCAGTTCTTC.